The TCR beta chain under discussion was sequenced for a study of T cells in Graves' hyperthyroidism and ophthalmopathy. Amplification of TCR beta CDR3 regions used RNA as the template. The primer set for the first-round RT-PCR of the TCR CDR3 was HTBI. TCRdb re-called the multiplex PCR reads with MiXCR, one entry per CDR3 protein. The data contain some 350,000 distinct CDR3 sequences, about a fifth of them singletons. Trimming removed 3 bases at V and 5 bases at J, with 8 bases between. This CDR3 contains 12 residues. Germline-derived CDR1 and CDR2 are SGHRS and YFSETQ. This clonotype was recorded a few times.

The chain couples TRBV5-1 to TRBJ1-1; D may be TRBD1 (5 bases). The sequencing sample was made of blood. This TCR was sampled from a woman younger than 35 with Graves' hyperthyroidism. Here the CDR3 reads CASSSGETEAFF. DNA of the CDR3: TGCGCCAGCAGCTCGGGGGAGACTGAAGCTTTCTTT.